The next 26 T cell receptor beta chains were all read from a single sample in a study of long-term antiretroviral therapy in people with HIV. Sequencing relied on immunoSEQ assay v3.0, run at survey level. TCRdb keeps only in-frame clones here, not all; method: immunoSEQ multiplex PCR. The sample carries around 40,000 clones, approximately 86% recorded once. The sample here was unsorted PBMCs, taken just before starting antiretroviral therapy. These TCRs come from a woman under 30 with HIV.

The genes are TRBV2 and TRBJ1-4, with D possibly TRBD1 on 6 matching bases. Germline-derived CDR1 and CDR2 are SNHLY and FYNNEI. There are 15 residues in the CDR3. The V end lost 0 bases, the J end lost 10 bases, and 15 bases lay between the germline ends. The CDR3 DNA sequence: TGTGCCAGCAGTGAAGCTCGAGGGGGATGGGGAAAACTGTTTTTT. This gives the protein CASSEARGGWGKLFF.

The chain couples TRBV5-3 to TRBJ2-7; D possibly corresponds to TRBD1 (6 bases). TRBV5-3 is assigned to the ORF class and has an uncertain function. The length of the CDR3 is 15 residues. The germline V and J ends were trimmed by 3 bases and 12 bases, with 25 bases remaining between them. The CDR3 sequence is CARSSTFDRRLFGYF. The CDR3 DNA reads as TGTGCCAGAAGCTCTACGTTTGACAGGAGGCTCTTCGGGTACTTC.

This chain uses TRBV18 with TRBJ2-5; no firm D call. Germline V gene data show CDR1 as KGHSH and CDR2 as LQKENI. The V and J ends lost 5 bases and 5 bases respectively, with 15 bases between them. CDR3 size: 14 residues. The CDR3 spells CASSSEGGAETQYF. CDR3 DNA: TGTGCCAGCTCAAGCGAAGGTGGCGCTGAGACCCAGTACTTC.

This chain uses TRBV15 with TRBJ2-1; D is ambiguous. CDR3 size: 15 residues. Between the trimmed V and J ends, which lost 0 bases and 3 bases, there was a span of 9 bases. Germline V gives CDR1 LNHNV, CDR2 YYDKDF (reference sequence). The CDR3 loop is CATSRDGKVYNEQFF. For the CDR3, the DNA is TGTGCCACCAGCAGAGATGGGAAGGTCTACAATGAGCAGTTCTTC.

The rearrangement links TRBV7-3 to TRBJ2-1; TRBD2 matches 7 bases. Germline loops: CDR1 SGHTA, CDR2 FQGTGA. The CDR3 is made up of 15 amino acids. V lost 6 bases to trimming and J lost 5 bases; unmatched junction nucleotides: 10. CDR3 in amino acids: CASSFRAGRNNEQFF. CDR3 DNA: TGTGCCAGCAGTTTTAGAGCGGGGAGGAACAATGAGCAGTTCTTC.

This clone was recorded once. The chain uses TRBV28 and TRBJ2-6; D remains ambiguous. The CDR3 length is 14 residues. Germline CDR1 MDHEN, CDR2 SYDVKM. The V end lost 4 bases, the J end lost 4 bases, and 8 bases lay between the germline ends. The CDR3 sequence is CASSWPIGANVLTF. Here the CDR3 DNA reads TGTGCCAGCAGTTGGCCGATCGGGGCCAACGTCCTGACTTTC. Full variable domain (missing parts from reference TRBV28 and TRBJ2-6): DVKVTQSSRYLVKRTGEKVFLECVQDMDHENMFWYRQDPGLGLRLIYFSYDVKMKEKGDIPEGYSVSREKKERFSLILESASTNQTSMYLCASSWPIGANVLTFGAGSRLTVL.

J is TRBJ2-6 and V is TRBV15; D is unclear. V was trimmed by 1 base and J by 0 bases, leaving 7 bases between them. Germline CDR1 LNHNV, CDR2 YYDKDF (reference sequence). This CDR3 is 16 amino acids long. This chain's CDR3 is CATSRAHSSGANVLTF. The DNA of the CDR3 is TGTGCCACCAGCAGAGCCCACTCCTCTGGGGCCAACGTCCTGACTTTC.

This chain uses TRBV19 with TRBJ1-1; TRBD1 agrees at 7 bases. Germline V CDR1 and CDR2: LNHDA, SQIVND (reference sequence). Losses at the gene ends were 9 bases for V and 2 bases for J; bases not matched to a gene: 3. The CDR3 length is 12 residues. This CDR3 is CASRTGNTEAFF. CDR3 DNA sequence: TGTGCCAGCCGGACAGGTAACACTGAAGCTTTCTTT.

The V gene is TRBV28, the J gene TRBJ2-1; TRBD1 agrees at 8 bases. Germline CDR1 reads MDHEN; CDR2 reads SYDVKM. The CDR3 is 13 residues long. Trimming removed 8 bases from V and 5 bases from J; junction bases left unmatched: 5. The CDR3 DNA follows: TGTGCCAGCGTAAAGACAGGGGACAATGAGCAGTTCTTC. Its translation: CASVKTGDNEQFF.

The rearrangement links TRBV7-2 to TRBJ2-7, with TRBD1 matching over 7 bases. In germline, CDR1 is SGHTA, CDR2 FQGNSA. J gave up 3 bases and V 5 bases, and 1 base lay outside the gene matches. The CDR3 sequence is 12 residues long. The CDR3 region has the DNA TGTGCCAGCAGCGGGGACAGCTACGAGCAGTACTTC. Protein: CASSGDSYEQYF.

The gene calls are TRBV29-1 and TRBJ1-1; D gene unclear. CDR3 length equals 11 residues. The V gene's germline CDR1 is SQVTM and CDR2 ANQGSEA. V lost 1 base and J 7 bases, leaving 7 bases between the germline ends. The CDR3 DNA sequence: TGCAGCGTTGAAGGTGGGGTTGAAGCTTTCTTT. Its protein product is CSVEGGVEAFF.

The genes are TRBV19 and TRBJ2-7; TRBD2 matches 10 bases. J gave up 5 bases and V 5 bases, and 12 bases lay outside the gene matches. Germline assignment: CDR1 LNHDA and CDR2 SQIVND (reference sequence). The CDR3 consists of 16 residues. DNA for the CDR3: TGTGCCAGTAGTTACCCCGGACTAGCGGCTTTCAACGAGCAGTACTTC. It specifies CASSYPGLAAFNEQYF. The full variable domain, in which reference TRBV19 and TRBJ2-7 provide the parts outside the CDR3, is DGGITQSPKYLFRKEGQNVTLSCEQNLNHDAMYWYRQDPGQGLRLIYYSQIVNDFQKGDIAEGYSVSREKKESFPLTVTSAQKNPTAFYLCASSYPGLAAFNEQYFGPGTRLTVT.

The chain is built from TRBV7-9 and TRBJ1-1, with D possibly matching TRBD1 (5 bases). The CDR3 runs 14 residues. Per germline, CDR1 SEHNR and CDR2 FQNEAQ (reference sequence). Trimming shortened V by 2 bases and J by 0 bases, and 7 bases separated the two germline ends. Written as DNA, the CDR3 is TGTGCCAGCAGCTTACGGGGCATGAACACTGAAGCTTTCTTT. This encodes CASSLRGMNTEAFF.

Written as DNA, the CDR3 is TGTGCCATCAGTGGCCGTCGGACAGGGGGCGATCAGCCCCAGCATTTT. This encodes CAISGRRTGGDQPQHF. J is TRBJ1-5 and V is TRBV10-3; 11 positions agree with TRBD1. J lost 5 bases, V lost 4 bases, and 7 bases had no gene match. The CDR3 is 16 amino acids. In germline, CDR1 is ENHRY, CDR2 SYGVKD.

Concerning this clone itself: The same CDR3 is also encoded by other DNA sequences in this sample. CDR3 nucleotide sequence: TGCGCCAGCAGCCAAGCTGGGAACACTGAAGCTTTCTTT. Translating gives CASSQAGNTEAFF. The genes are TRBV4-3 and TRBJ1-1; D unclear. The V and J ends lost 1 base and 1 base respectively, with 4 bases between them. This CDR3 has 13 amino acids. Looked up from germline, CDR1 is LGHNA and CDR2 is YSLEER.

The chain is built from TRBV19 and TRBJ2-7; 7 nucleotides match TRBD1. With 8 bases clipped from V and 3 bases from J, the junction kept 16 bases outside the gene matches. Germline V gene sequence: CDR1 LNHDA, CDR2 SQIVND (reference sequence). The CDR3 has 16 residues. CDR3 bases: TGTGCCAGTGCTAGATTTTACGGGACAGAGCGCTACGAGCAGTACTTC. It codes for CASARFYGTERYEQYF. Supplemented by reference TRBV19 and TRBJ2-7, the full variable domain reads DGGITQSPKYLFRKEGQNVTLSCEQNLNHDAMYWYRQDPGQGLRLIYYSQIVNDFQKGDIAEGYSVSREKKESFPLTVTSAQKNPTAFYLCASARFYGTERYEQYFGPGTRLTVT.

The chain employs TRBV9 and TRBJ2-1; D gene ambiguous. This CDR3 comprises 14 residues. Trimming removed 3 bases at V and 4 bases at J, with 11 bases between. In germline, CDR1 is SGDLS, CDR2 YYNGEE. The CDR3 loop reads CASSGLTRYNEQFF. CDR3 coding DNA: TGTGCCAGCAGCGGCTTGACCCGTTACAATGAGCAGTTCTTC. Combining the CDR3 with reference TRBV9 and TRBJ2-1 gives the whole variable domain DSGVTQTPKHLITATGQRVTLRCSPRSGDLSVYWYQQSLDQGLQFLIQYYNGEERAKGNILERFSAQQFPDLHSELNLSSLELGDSALYFCASSGLTRYNEQFFGPGTRLTVL.

A single count supports this clone. The chain combines TRBV2 with TRBJ2-7; tentative D call: TRBD2 (6 bases). Trimming removed 3 bases at V and 7 bases at J, with 16 bases between. CDR1 SNHLY and CDR2 FYNNEI come from the germline V gene. CDR3 length equals 14 residues. The DNA for the CDR3 is TGTGCCAGCAGTGAGCCGGGTTGGGGGGAAGAGCAGTACTTC. Protein: CASSEPGWGEEQYF.

The rearrangement uses TRBV10-3 and TRBJ1-1; D perhaps matches TRBD1 (6 bases). The CDR3 spans 14 residues. V lost 6 bases, J lost 4 bases, and 15 bases lay in between. Germline V gene sequence: CDR1 ENHRY, CDR2 SYGVKD. The CDR3, as DNA: TGTGCCATCAGGACCGGGGGCGAGGGCACTGAAGCTTTCTTT. It translates to CAIRTGGEGTEAFF.

The chain has TRBV11-3 and TRBJ2-5, with D tentatively TRBD2 (6 bases). V was shortened by 1 base and J by 5 bases, with 17 bases between the two germline ends. Germline CDR1 is SGHNT and CDR2 is YENEEA. The CDR3 covers 16 residues. CDR3: CASSLGSGQVGETQYF. For the CDR3, the DNA is TGTGCCAGCAGCTTAGGTAGCGGTCAAGTCGGGGAGACCCAGTACTTC.

CDR3 sequence reads: CASSSLTDLYEQYF. The CDR3 nucleotides are TGTGCCAGCAGCTCGCTGACAGACCTCTACGAGCAGTACTTC. The rearrangement links TRBV11-2 to TRBJ2-7; perhaps TRBD1 as D (5 bases). The germline gives CDR1 SGHAT, CDR2 FQNNGV. V lost 4 bases to trimming and J lost 3 bases, with 13 bases between them. This CDR3 contains 14 residues. The full variable domain, with the rest looked up from reference TRBV11-2 and TRBJ2-7, is EAGVAQSPRYKIIEKRQSVAFWCNPISGHATLYWYQQILGQGPKLLIQFQNNGVVDDSQLPKDRFSAERLKGVDSTLKIQPAKLEDSAVYLCASSSLTDLYEQYFGPGTRLTVT.

The rearrangement links TRBV14 to TRBJ2-7, with TRBD2 matching 7 bases. CDR1 SGHDN and CDR2 FVKESK come from the germline V gene. V lost 1 base, J lost 6 bases, and 12 bases stayed unmatched. The length of the CDR3 is 16 residues. This CDR3 is CASSQGGGTRSGEQYF. The CDR3 DNA reads as TGTGCCAGCAGCCAAGGCGGGGGAACTAGAAGCGGCGAGCAGTACTTC.

The count of this clone is one. The chain employs TRBV6-5 and TRBJ1-1; D remains ambiguous. In germline, CDR1 is MNHEY, CDR2 SVGAGI. The CDR3 is made up of 13 amino acids. The ends were cut back, 0 bases at V and 6 bases at J, with 8 bases in the middle. This CDR3 reads CASSYSLRAEAFF. CDR3 DNA: TGTGCCAGCAGTTACTCCTTGCGGGCTGAAGCTTTCTTT.

CDR3 loop: CASSFSPGTSGNEQFF. CDR3 DNA sequence: TGTGCCAGCAGCTTTTCCCCCGGGACTAGCGGCAATGAGCAGTTCTTC. The chain uses TRBV7-2 and TRBJ2-1, with 11 bases aligning to TRBD2. Germline V gene data show CDR1 as SGHTA and CDR2 as FQGNSA. The V segment lost 3 bases and the J segment 6 bases; nucleotides outside the gene matches: 7. The CDR3 totals 16 residues.

The CDR3 region has the DNA TGCGCCAGCAGTGATTTTGGGATTGAGCAGTTCTTC. Encoded protein: CASSDFGIEQFF. The chain uses TRBV10-1 and TRBJ2-1; no clear D gene. Germline CDR1 is WNHNN and CDR2 is SYGVQD (reference sequence). V shed 3 bases and J shed 9 bases, with 9 bases lying between them. The CDR3 has 12 amino acids.

The rearrangement links TRBV4-1 to TRBJ1-1; D may be TRBD1 (5 bases). The germline V and J ends were trimmed by 1 base and 0 bases, with 9 bases remaining between them. CDR3 length equals 15 residues. Germline lookup yields CDR1 MGHRA and CDR2 YSYEKL. CDR3 in amino acids: CASSQVPGLNTEAFF. In DNA form, the CDR3 reads TGCGCCAGCAGCCAAGTTCCGGGGCTGAACACTGAAGCTTTCTTT.